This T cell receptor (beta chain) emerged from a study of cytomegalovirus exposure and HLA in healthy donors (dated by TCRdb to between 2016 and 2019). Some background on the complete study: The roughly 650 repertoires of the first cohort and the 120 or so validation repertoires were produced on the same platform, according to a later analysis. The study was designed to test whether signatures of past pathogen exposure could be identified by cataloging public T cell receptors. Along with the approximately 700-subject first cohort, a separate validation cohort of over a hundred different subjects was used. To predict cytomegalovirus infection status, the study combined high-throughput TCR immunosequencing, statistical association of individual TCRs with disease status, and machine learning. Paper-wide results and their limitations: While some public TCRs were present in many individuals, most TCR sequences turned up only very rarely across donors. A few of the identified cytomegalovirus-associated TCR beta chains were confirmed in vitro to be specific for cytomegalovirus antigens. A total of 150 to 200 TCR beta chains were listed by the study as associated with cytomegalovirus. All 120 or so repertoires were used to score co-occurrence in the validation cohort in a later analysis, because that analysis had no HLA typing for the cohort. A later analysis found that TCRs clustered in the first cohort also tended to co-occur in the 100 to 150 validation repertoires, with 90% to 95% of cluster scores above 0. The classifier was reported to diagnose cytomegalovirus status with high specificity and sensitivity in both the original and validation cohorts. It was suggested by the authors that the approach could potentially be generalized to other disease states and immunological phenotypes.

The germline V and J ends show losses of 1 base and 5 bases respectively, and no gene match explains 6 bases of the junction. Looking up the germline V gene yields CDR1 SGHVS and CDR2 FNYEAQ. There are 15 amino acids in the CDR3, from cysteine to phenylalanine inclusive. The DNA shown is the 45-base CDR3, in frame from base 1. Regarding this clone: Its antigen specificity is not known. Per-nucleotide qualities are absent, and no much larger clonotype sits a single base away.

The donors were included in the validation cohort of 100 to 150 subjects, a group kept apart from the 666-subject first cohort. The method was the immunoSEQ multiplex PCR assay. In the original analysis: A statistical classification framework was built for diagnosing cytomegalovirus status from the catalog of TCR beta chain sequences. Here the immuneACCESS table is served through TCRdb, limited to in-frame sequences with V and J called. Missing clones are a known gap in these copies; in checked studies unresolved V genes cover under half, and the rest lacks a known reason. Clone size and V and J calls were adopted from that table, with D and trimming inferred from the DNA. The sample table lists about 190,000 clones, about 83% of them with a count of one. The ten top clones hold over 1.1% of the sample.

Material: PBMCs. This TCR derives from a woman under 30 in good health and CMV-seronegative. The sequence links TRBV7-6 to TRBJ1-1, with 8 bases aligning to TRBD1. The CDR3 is CASSLEDRARTEAFF. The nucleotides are TGTGCCAGCAGCTTAGAGGACAGGGCTCGGACTGAAGCTTTCTTT.